This entry lists 19 T cell receptor beta chains sequenced from one sample in a study of T cells of healthy individuals. MiXCR, applied by TCRdb to the 5' RACE reads, yields one record per CDR3 protein. Of 40,000 to 45,000 distinct CDR3 sequences listed, roughly 4.3% are singletons. All receptors derive from a human donor in good health.

The chain couples TRBV11-2 to TRBJ2-1; TRBD1 is a possible D gene (5 bases). The CDR3 totals 13 residues. V gave up 5 bases and J gave up 9 bases, with 14 bases separating them. The V gene's germline CDR1 is SGHAT and CDR2 FQNNGV. This chain's CDR3 is CASSGPRGSEQFF. The CDR3 DNA is TGTGCCAGCAGCGGCCCTAGGGGATCTGAGCAGTTCTTC.

The sample holds many counts of this clonotype. The chain has TRBV9 and TRBJ2-7; TRBD1 aligns across 8 bases. The CDR3 has 16 amino acids. Per the germline V gene, CDR1 is SGDLS and CDR2 is YYNGEE. With 3 bases clipped from V and 1 base from J, the junction kept 9 bases outside the gene matches. The CDR3 region is CASSAMGQALSYEQYF. The CDR3 nucleotides read TGTGCCAGCAGCGCCATGGGACAGGCGTTATCCTACGAGCAGTACTTC.

The rearrangement uses TRBV12-3 or TRBV12-4 and TRBJ1-2; D gene unclear. The V end was cut by 5 bases, the J end by 4 bases, with 17 bases between. The CDR3 length is 15 residues. The CDR3 loop is CASSLPSEGAYGYTF. In DNA, the CDR3 is TGTGCCAGCAGTCTCCCAAGTGAAGGAGCCTATGGCTACACCTTC.

A note on this clonotype: A much bigger clone sits one base away, suggesting this may be a read error. The DNA of the CDR3 is TGTGCCTGGAGTGTAAACGGGAGGACTAGCACCAATTTC. As protein: CAWSVNGRTSTNF. V is TRBV30 and J is TRBJ2-1; TRBD2 agrees at 8 bases. Germline CDR1 is GTSNPN and CDR2 is SVGIG (reference sequence). The CDR3 consists of 13 residues.

The chain links TRBV13 to TRBJ2-5, with D possibly being TRBD1 or TRBD2 (5 bases each). Per the germline V gene, CDR1 is PRHDT and CDR2 is FYEKMQ (reference sequence). V was cut by 4 bases and J by 2 bases, with 11 bases left in between. The CDR3 contains 14 residues. CDR3 protein: CASSSGGQQETQYF. The CDR3 DNA reads as TGTGCCAGCAGCTCAGGAGGACAACAAGAGACCCAGTACTTC. The full variable domain, in which reference TRBV13 and TRBJ2-5 provide the parts outside the CDR3, is AAGVIQSPRHLIKEKRETATLKCYPIPRHDTVYWYQQGPGQDPQFLISFYEKMQSDKGSIPDRFSAQQFSDYHSELNMSSLELGDSALYFCASSSGGQQETQYFGPGTRLLVL.

This clonotype was recorded a few times. The V gene is TRBV18, the J gene TRBJ1-3, with 9 positions matching TRBD1. Germline assignment: CDR1 KGHSH and CDR2 LQKENI. The V gene end was trimmed by 3 bases and the J gene end by 4 bases; junction bases not matched to a gene: 4. The CDR3 spans 15 residues. For the CDR3, the DNA is TGTGCCAGCTCACCCTTGGACAGGGGAGGAAACACCATATATTTT. As protein: CASSPLDRGGNTIYF.

V usage is TRBV4-2 and J usage is TRBJ2-3, with D tentatively TRBD1 or TRBD2 (5 bases each). Trimming removed 0 bases at V and 4 bases at J, with 14 bases between. This CDR3 spans 16 amino acids. Germline V gene data show CDR1 as LGHNA and CDR2 as YNFKEQ. The CDR3 reads CASSQEGTPGADTQYF. Written as DNA, the CDR3 is TGTGCCAGCAGCCAAGAAGGGACGCCCGGGGCAGATACGCAGTATTTT.

This rearrangement joins TRBV28 to TRBJ1-1; D is possibly TRBD1 (5 bases). This CDR3 has 17 residues. Germline V gene data show CDR1 as MDHEN and CDR2 as SYDVKM. With 4 bases removed from V and 1 base from J, the gap between germline ends came to 19 bases. CDR3 sequence (DNA): TGTGCCAGCAGTTGGCACCCCATAGGGGAAGAGAACACTGAAGCTTTCTTT. It codes for CASSWHPIGEENTEAFF.

This clonotype was seen repeatedly, ten times or more. This chain connects TRBV29-1 to TRBJ2-1, with 10 bases that match TRBD1. The CDR3 runs to 14 residues. V trimming: 4 bases; J trimming: 6 bases; junction bases outside the gene matches: 6. Per the germline V gene, CDR1 is SQVTM and CDR2 is ANQGSEA. The DNA of the CDR3 is TGCAGCGTTGTACGGGACAGGGGTACCAATGAGCAGTTCTTC. This gives the protein CSVVRDRGTNEQFF.

This clonotype was observed at least ten times. The V gene is TRBV19, the J gene TRBJ2-1; TRBD2 matches at 8 bases. The CDR3 is made up of 13 amino acids. Per the germline V gene, CDR1 is LNHDA and CDR2 is SQIVND (reference sequence). Trimming removed 7 bases from V and 7 bases from J; junction bases left unmatched: 6. CDR3 in amino acids: CASTPVAGNEQFF. In nucleotides, the CDR3 is TGTGCCAGTACTCCGGTAGCGGGAAATGAGCAGTTCTTC.

This clonotype was found many times. The CDR3 region is CASSRGGGQGYGYTF. In DNA form, the CDR3 reads TGTGCCAGCAGCCGTGGGGGGGGACAGGGTTATGGCTACACCTTC. The rearrangement uses TRBV6-6 and TRBJ1-2, with 9 nucleotides matching TRBD1. This CDR3 is built from 15 residues. Germline values: CDR1 MNHNY, CDR2 SVGAGI (reference sequence). The V and J ends lost 6 bases and 5 bases, in that order; junction bases with no gene match: 10.

The V and J genes are TRBV20-1 and TRBJ2-3; D is tentatively TRBD1 or TRBD2 (6 bases each). The CDR3 runs 14 residues. The germline V gene has CDR1 DFQATT and CDR2 SNEGSKA (reference sequence). V lost 6 bases, J lost 1 base, and 14 bases lay in between. The CDR3 DNA reads TGCAGTGCCCTGTCGGGGGCTGGCACAGATACGCAGTATTTT. It specifies CSALSGAGTDTQYF.

At least ten counts were recorded for this clonotype. This chain joins TRBV6-6 and TRBJ1-2; a possible D gene is TRBD1 (5 bases). Germline assignment: CDR1 MNHNY and CDR2 SVGAGI (reference sequence). Trimming removed 4 bases from V and 0 bases from J, with 15 bases in between. This CDR3 spans 16 amino acids. The CDR3 here is CASSSLGALANYGYTF. DNA of the CDR3: TGTGCCAGCAGTTCCTTAGGGGCTCTAGCTAACTATGGCTACACCTTC.

The rearrangement joins TRBV29-1 to TRBJ2-5; D call uncertain. The CDR3 spans 14 residues. Germline V gene sequence: CDR1 SQVTM, CDR2 ANQGSEA. Trimming stripped 0 bases from V and 3 bases from J, with 11 bases between. The CDR3 protein is CSVEDLSTKETQYF. The CDR3 coding sequence is TGCAGCGTTGAAGATCTAAGTACTAAAGAGACCCAGTACTTC.

This clonotype has at least ten counts. The rearrangement uses TRBV12-3 or TRBV12-4 and TRBJ2-1; perhaps TRBD1 as D (6 bases). There are 15 residues in the CDR3. V was clipped by 7 bases and J by 8 bases, with 21 bases between them. CDR3 coding DNA: TGTGCCAGCATCGAGCGGTCAAGAGGGGGTGATGAGCAGTTCTTC. This sequence encodes CASIERSRGGDEQFF.

This clonotype was found many times. The chain has TRBV12-3 or TRBV12-4 and TRBJ1-5; TRBD1 agrees at 8 bases. The CDR3 totals 16 residues. The ends lost 4 bases at V and 6 bases at J; junction bases unmatched: 11. The CDR3 protein is CASSWGQAGGGQPQHF. As DNA, the CDR3 is TGTGCCAGCAGTTGGGGACAGGCGGGGGGGGGTCAGCCCCAGCATTTT.

V usage is TRBV5-6 and J usage is TRBJ2-1; D possibly matches TRBD1 or TRBD2 (5 bases each). The germline gives CDR1 SGHDT, CDR2 YYEEEE. Trimming cost V 2 bases and J 5 bases, with 11 bases left between them. The CDR3 loop spans 14 amino acids. CDR3 nucleotide sequence: TGTGCCAGCAGCTTCAGGGACGGGCACAATGAGCAGTTCTTC. It encodes CASSFRDGHNEQFF. Full variable domain (remainder filled in from reference TRBV5-6 and TRBJ2-1): DAGVTQSPTHLIKTRGQQVTLRCSPKSGHDTVSWYQQALGQGPQFIFQYYEEEERQRGNFPDRFSGHQFPNYSSELNVNALLLGDSALYLCASSFRDGHNEQFFGPGTRLTVL.

This clonotype was detected ten times or more. The chain carries TRBV10-1 and TRBJ2-5; no clear D. V lost 2 bases, J lost 5 bases, and 12 bases lay in between. The CDR3 is 14 residues long. Germline values: CDR1 WNHNN, CDR2 SYGVQD (reference sequence). The CDR3 DNA sequence: TGCGCCAGCAGTGAGAGTCCAAACCGGGAGACCCAGTACTTC. Protein sequence: CASSESPNRETQYF.

This clonotype was observed many times. The J gene is TRBJ2-6, the V gene TRBV6-1; D call uncertain. CDR3 size: 15 residues. Trimming took off 4 bases at V and 0 bases at J, with 7 bases between the two ends. The germline V gene encodes CDR1 MNHNS and CDR2 SASEGT. The CDR3 coding sequence is TGTGCCAGCAGTGCACGGCTCTCTGGGGCCAACGTCCTGACTTTC. Translated, it gives CASSARLSGANVLTF.